What follows describes a single T cell receptor beta chain. This CDR3 is built from 16 residues. CDR1 is LGHNA and CDR2 is YNFKEQ in the germline V gene. With 0 bases clipped from V and 4 bases from J, the junction kept 3 bases outside the gene matches. Survey-level immunoSEQ v3.0 assays were run. Sequencing targeted roughly 35,000-50,000 T-cell genomes per sample. Produced via immunoSEQ multiplex PCR; TCRdb's table is partial and in-frame only. This sample has 20,000 to 30,000 clones, with 85% found just once. The data were taken from a study of long-term antiretroviral therapy in people with HIV. This rearrangement joins TRBV4-2 to TRBJ2-3; TRBD1 matches at 11 bases. The receptor was isolated from a man in his forties with HIV. Specimen: unsorted PBMCs, collected 2.3 years after starting antiretroviral therapy. Here the CDR3 reads CASSQDRTGGSDTQYF. CDR3 in DNA: TGTGCCAGCAGCCAAGATAGGACAGGGGGCTCAGATACGCAGTATTTT.